Listed here is a single TCR beta chain. As processed by the authors: Amplification from reference gene primers served as the basis for estimated nucleated cell counts. Sequenced by immunoSEQ multiplex PCR; TCRdb stores in-frame clones only, minus some. D and trimming were read from the DNA, whereas the V and J calls and clone size are those reported in that table. The sample holds some 150,000 clones, around 84% seen once. The sample originates from a study of blood T cell repertoires in COVID-19. Study-wide background: The analysed material was cDNA or gDNA that came from T cells, B-cell-depleted T cells, or PBMCs.

Trimming stripped 2 bases from V and 3 bases from J, with 8 bases between. CDR3 length: 13 amino acids. The clonotype originates from a woman in her fifties or sixties with acute or convalescent COVID-19. The material sequenced was peripheral blood. V and J are TRBV12-3 or TRBV12-4 and TRBJ2-7, with a weak D call TRBD2 (5 bases). CDR3 in amino acids: CASSLSGFYEQYF. Here the CDR3 DNA reads TGTGCCAGCAGTTTATCGGGGTTCTACGAGCAGTACTTC.